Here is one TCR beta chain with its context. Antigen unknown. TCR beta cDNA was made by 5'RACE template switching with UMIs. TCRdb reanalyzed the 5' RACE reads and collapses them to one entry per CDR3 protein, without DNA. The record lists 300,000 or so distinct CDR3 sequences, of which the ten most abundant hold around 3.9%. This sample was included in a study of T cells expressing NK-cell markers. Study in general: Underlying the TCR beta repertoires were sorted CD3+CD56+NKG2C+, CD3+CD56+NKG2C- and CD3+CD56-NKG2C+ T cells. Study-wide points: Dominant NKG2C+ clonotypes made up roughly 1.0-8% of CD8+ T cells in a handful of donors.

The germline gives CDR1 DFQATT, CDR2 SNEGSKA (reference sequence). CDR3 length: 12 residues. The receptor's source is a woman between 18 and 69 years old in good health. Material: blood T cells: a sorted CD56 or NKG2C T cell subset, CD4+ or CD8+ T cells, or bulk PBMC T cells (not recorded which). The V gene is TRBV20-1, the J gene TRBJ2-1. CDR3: CSASSRQHEQFF.